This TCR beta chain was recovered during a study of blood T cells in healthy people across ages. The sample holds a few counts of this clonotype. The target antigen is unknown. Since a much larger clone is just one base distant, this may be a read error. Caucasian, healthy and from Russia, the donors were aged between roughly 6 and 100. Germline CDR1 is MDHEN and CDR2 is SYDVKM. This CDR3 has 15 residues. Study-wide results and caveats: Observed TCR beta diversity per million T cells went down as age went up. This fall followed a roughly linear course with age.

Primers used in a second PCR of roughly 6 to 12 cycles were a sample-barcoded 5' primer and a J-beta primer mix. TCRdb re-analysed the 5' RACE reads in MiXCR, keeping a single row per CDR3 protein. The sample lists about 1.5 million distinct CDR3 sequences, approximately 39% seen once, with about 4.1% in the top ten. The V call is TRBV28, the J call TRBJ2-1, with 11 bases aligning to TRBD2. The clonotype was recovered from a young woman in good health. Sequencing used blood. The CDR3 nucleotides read TGTGCCAGCAGTCTTAGCGGGAGGGCCTACCATGAGCAGTTCTTC. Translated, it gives CASSLSGRAYHEQFF. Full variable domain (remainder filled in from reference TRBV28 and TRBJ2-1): DVKVTQSSRYLVKRTGEKVFLECVQDMDHENMFWYRQDPGLGLRLIYFSYDVKMKEKGDIPEGYSVSREKKERFSLILESASTNQTSMYLCASSLSGRAYHEQFFGPGTRLTVL.